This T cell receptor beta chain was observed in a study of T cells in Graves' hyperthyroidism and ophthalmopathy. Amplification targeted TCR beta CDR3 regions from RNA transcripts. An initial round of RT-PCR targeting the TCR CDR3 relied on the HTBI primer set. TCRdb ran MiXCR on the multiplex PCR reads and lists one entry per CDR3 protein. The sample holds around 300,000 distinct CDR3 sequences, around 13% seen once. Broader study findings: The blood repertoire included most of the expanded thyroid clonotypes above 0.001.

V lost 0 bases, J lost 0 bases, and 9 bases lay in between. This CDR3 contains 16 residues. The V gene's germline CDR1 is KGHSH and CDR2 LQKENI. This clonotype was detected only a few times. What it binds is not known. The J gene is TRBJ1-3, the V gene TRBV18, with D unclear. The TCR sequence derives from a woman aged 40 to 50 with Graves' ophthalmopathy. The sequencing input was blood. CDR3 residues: CASSPPRVISGNTIYF. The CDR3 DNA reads TGTGCCAGCTCACCACCGAGGGTAATCTCTGGAAACACCATATATTTT. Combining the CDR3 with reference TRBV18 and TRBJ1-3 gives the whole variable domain NAGVMQNPRHLVRRRGQEARLRCSPMKGHSHVYWYRQLPEEGLKFMVYLQKENIIDESGMPKERFSAEFPKEGPSILRIQQVVRGDSAAYFCASSPPRVISGNTIYFGEGSWLTVV.